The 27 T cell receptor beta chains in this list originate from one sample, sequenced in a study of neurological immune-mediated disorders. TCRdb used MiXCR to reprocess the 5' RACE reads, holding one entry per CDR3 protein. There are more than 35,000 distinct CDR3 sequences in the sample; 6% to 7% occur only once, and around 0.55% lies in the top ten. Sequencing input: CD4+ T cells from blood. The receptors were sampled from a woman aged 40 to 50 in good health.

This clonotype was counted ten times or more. CDR3 region: CASRLGSQFTEAFF. The CDR3 DNA sequence: TGCGCCAGCAGGTTAGGGAGCCAATTCACTGAAGCTTTCTTT. The chain couples TRBV5-1 to TRBJ1-1, with unresolved D. Trimming took off 5 bases at V and 4 bases at J, with 15 bases between the two ends. This CDR3 has 14 residues. Germline CDR1 is SGHRS and CDR2 is YFSETQ. The complete variable domain, with remaining parts taken from reference TRBV5-1 and TRBJ1-1, reads KAGVTQTPRYLIKTRGQQVTLSCSPISGHRSVSWYQQTPGQGLQFLFEYFSETQRNKGNFPGRFSGRQFSNSRSEMNVSTLELGDSALYLCASRLGSQFTEAFFGQGTRLTVV.

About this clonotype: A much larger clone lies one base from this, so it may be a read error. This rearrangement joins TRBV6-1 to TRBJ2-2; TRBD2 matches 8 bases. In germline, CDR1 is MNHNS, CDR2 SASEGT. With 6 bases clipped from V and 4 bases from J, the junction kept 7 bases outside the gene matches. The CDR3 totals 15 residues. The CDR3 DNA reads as TGTGCCAGCAGCCCCTTCCGGGAGGGCACCGGGGAGCTGTTTTTT. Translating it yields CASSPFREGTGELFF.

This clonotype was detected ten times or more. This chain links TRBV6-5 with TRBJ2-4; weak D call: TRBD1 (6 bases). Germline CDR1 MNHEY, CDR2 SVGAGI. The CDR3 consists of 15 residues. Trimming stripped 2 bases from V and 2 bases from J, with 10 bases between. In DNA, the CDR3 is TGTGCCAGCAGTTACAATACAGGGCCCAAAAACATTCAGTACTTC. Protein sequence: CASSYNTGPKNIQYF.

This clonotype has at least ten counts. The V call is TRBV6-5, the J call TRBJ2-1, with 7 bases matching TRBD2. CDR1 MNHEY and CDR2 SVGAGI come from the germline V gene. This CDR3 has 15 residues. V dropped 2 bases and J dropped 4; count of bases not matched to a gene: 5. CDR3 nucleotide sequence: TGTGCCAGCAGTTACCTAGCGGTGCTTTACAATGAGCAGTTCTTC. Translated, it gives CASSYLAVLYNEQFF.

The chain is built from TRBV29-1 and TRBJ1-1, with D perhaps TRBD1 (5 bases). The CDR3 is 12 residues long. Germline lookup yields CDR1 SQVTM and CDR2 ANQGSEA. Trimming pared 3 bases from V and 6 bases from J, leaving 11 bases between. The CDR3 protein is CSVEAGEPEAFF. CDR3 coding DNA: TGCAGCGTTGAGGCGGGGGAGCCTGAAGCTTTCTTT.

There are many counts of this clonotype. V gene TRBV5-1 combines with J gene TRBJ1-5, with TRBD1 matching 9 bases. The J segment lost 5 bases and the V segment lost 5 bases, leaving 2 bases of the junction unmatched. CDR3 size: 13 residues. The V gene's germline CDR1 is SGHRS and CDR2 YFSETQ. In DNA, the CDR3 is TGCGCCAGCAGTCGGACAGGGGATCAGCCCCAGCATTTT. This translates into CASSRTGDQPQHF.

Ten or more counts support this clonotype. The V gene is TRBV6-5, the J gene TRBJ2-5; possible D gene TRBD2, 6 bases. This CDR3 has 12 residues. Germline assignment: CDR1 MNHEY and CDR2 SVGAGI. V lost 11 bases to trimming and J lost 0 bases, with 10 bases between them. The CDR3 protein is CAASANQETQYF. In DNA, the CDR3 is TGTGCCGCTAGCGCCAACCAAGAGACCCAGTACTTC.

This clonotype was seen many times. As DNA, the CDR3 is TGCAGTGCTAGGTTTAGGGCTAGCGGGCTCTACGAGCAGTACTTC. Amino acids: CSARFRASGLYEQYF. This sequence joins TRBV20-1 and TRBJ2-7, with 8 bases identical to TRBD2. J was trimmed by 3 bases and V by 3 bases; bases with no gene match: 10. CDR3 length: 15 residues. Germline lookup yields CDR1 DFQATT and CDR2 SNEGSKA (reference sequence).

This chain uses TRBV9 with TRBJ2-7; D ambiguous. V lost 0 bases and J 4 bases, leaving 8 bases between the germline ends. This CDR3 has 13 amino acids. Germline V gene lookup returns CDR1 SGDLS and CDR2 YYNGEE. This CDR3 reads CASSVDVGYEQYF. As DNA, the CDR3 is TGTGCCAGCAGCGTAGACGTAGGTTACGAGCAGTACTTC. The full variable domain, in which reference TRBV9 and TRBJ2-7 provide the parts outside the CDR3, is DSGVTQTPKHLITATGQRVTLRCSPRSGDLSVYWYQQSLDQGLQFLIQYYNGEERAKGNILERFSAQQFPDLHSELNLSSLELGDSALYFCASSVDVGYEQYFGPGTRLTVT.

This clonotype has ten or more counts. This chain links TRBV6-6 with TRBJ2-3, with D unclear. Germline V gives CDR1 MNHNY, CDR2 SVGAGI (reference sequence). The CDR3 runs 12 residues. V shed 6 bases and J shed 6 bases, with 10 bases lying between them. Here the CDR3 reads CASSQNSDTQYF. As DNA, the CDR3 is TGTGCCAGCAGCCAAAATTCGGATACGCAGTATTTT.

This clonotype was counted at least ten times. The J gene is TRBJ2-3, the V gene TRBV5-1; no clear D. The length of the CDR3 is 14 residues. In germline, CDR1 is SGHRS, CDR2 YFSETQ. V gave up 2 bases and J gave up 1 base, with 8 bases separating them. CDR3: CASSLGGGTDTQYF. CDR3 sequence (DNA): TGCGCCAGCAGCTTAGGCGGCGGCACAGATACGCAGTATTTT.

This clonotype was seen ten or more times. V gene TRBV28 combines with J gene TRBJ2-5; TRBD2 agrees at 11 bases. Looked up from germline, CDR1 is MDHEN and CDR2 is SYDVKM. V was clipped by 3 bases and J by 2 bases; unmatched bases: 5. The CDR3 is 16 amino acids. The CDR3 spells CASSFTSGSFQETQYF. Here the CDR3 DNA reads TGTGCCAGCAGTTTTACTAGCGGGAGTTTTCAAGAGACCCAGTACTTC.

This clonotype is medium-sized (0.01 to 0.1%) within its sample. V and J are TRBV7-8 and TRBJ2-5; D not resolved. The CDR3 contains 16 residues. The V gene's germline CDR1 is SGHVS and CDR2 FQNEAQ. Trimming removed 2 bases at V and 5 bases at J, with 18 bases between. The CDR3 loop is CASSLSSGPGGETQYF. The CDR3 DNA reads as TGTGCCAGCAGCTTATCGTCCGGACCCGGTGGGGAGACCCAGTACTTC.

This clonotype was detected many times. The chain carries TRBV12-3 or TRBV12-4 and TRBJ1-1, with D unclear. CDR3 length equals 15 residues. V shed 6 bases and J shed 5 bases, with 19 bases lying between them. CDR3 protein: CASRSPASSLTEAFF. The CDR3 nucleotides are TGTGCCAGCAGGTCACCGGCAAGTTCCCTTACTGAAGCTTTCTTT.

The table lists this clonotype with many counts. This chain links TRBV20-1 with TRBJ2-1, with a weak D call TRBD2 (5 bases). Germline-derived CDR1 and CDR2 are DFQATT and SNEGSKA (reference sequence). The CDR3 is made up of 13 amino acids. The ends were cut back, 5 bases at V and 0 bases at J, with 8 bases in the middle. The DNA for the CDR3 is TGCAGTGCTTGGACTTACTCCTACAATGAGCAGTTCTTC. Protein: CSAWTYSYNEQFF.

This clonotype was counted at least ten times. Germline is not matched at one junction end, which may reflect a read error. In DNA form, the CDR3 reads TGTGCCAGCAGTGTAGGACAGGGGAACGCCGGGGAGCTGTTTTTT. As protein: CASSVGQGNAGELFF. V and J are TRBV2 and TRBJ2-2; 9 nucleotides align to TRBD1. Germline loops: CDR1 SNHLY, CDR2 FYNNEI. This CDR3 is 15 amino acids long.

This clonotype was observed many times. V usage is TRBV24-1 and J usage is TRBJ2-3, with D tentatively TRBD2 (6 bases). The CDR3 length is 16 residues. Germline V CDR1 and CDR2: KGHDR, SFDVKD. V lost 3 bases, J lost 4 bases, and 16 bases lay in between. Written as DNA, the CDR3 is TGTGCCACCAGTGATGCGACTAGTTCGCGGCCAGATACGCAGTATTTT. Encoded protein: CATSDATSSRPDTQYF.

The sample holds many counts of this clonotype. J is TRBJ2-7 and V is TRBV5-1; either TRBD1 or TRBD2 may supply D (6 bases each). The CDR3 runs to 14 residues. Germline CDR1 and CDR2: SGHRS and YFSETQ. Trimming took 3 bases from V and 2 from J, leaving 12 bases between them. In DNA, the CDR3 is TGCGCCAGCAGCTACGGGGGCGGAACCTACGAGCAGTACTTC. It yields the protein CASSYGGGTYEQYF. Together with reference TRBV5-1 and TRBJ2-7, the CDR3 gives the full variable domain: KAGVTQTPRYLIKTRGQQVTLSCSPISGHRSVSWYQQTPGQGLQFLFEYFSETQRNKGNFPGRFSGRQFSNSRSEMNVSTLELGDSALYLCASSYGGGTYEQYFGPGTRLTVT.

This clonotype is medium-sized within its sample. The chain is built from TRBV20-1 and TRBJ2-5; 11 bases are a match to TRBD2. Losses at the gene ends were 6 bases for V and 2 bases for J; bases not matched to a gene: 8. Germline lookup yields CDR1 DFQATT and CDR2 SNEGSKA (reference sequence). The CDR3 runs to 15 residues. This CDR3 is CSARRIAGGQETQYF. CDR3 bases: TGCAGTGCCCGCAGGATAGCGGGAGGGCAAGAGACCCAGTACTTC.

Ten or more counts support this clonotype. The CDR3 DNA follows: TGCGCCAGCAGCCTGGGCCTGGCGGGTGAAGCTTTCTTT. As protein: CASSLGLAGEAFF. The V call is TRBV5-1, the J call TRBJ1-1; no reliable D call. With 4 bases removed from V and 7 bases from J, the gap between germline ends came to 14 bases. This CDR3 is built from 13 residues. Germline CDR1 is SGHRS and CDR2 is YFSETQ.

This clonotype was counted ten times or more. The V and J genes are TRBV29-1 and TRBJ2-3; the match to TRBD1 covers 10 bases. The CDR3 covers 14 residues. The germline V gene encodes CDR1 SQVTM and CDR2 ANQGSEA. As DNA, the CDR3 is TGCACGGTCCGGGACAGGGGTATTGCAGATACGCAGTATTTT. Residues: CTVRDRGIADTQYF.

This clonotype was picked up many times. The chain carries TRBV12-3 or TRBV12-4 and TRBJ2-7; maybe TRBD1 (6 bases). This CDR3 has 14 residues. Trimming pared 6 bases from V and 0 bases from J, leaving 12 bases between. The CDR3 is CASSPRDNSYEQYF. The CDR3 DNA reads TGTGCCAGCAGCCCCCGGGACAACTCCTACGAGCAGTACTTC.

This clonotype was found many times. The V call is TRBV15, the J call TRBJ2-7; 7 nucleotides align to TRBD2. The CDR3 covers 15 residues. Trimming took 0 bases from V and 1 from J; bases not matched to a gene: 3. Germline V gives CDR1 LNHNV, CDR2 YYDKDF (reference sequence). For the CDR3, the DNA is TGTGCCACCAGCAGAGATCCGGGGGGATCCTACGAGCAGTACTTC. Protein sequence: CATSRDPGGSYEQYF.

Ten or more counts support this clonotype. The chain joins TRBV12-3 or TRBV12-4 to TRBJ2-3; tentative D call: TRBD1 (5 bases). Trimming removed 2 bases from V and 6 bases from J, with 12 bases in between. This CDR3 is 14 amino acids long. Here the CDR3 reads CASSLLGWGDTQYF. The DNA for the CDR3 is TGTGCCAGCAGTTTATTGGGGTGGGGCGATACGCAGTATTTT.

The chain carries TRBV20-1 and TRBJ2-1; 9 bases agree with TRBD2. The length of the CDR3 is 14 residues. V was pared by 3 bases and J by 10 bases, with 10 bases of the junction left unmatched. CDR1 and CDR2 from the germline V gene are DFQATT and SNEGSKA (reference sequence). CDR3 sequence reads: CSARASGDHGEQFF. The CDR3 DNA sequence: TGCAGTGCTAGGGCTAGCGGGGACCACGGGGAGCAGTTCTTC.

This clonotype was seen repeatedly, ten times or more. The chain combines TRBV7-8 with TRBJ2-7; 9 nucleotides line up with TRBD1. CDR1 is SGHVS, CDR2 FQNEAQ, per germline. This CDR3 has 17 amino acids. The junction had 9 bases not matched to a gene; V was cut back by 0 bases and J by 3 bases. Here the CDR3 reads CASSLAGQGPPYYEQYF. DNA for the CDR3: TGTGCCAGCAGCTTAGCGGGACAGGGACCCCCCTACTACGAGCAGTACTTC. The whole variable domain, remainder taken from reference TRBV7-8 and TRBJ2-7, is GAGVSQSPRYKVAKRGQDVALRCDPISGHVSLFWYQQALGQGPEFLTYFQNEAQLDKSGLPSDRFFAERPEGSVSTLKIQRTQQEDSAVYLCASSLAGQGPPYYEQYFGPGTRLTVT.

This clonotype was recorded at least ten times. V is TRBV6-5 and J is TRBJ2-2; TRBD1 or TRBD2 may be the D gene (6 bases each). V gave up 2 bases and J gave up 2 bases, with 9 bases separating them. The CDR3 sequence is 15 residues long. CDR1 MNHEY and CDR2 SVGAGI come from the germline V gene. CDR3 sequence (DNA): TGTGCCAGCAGTTACGAGGGGGGAAACACCGGGGAGCTGTTTTTT. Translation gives CASSYEGGNTGELFF.